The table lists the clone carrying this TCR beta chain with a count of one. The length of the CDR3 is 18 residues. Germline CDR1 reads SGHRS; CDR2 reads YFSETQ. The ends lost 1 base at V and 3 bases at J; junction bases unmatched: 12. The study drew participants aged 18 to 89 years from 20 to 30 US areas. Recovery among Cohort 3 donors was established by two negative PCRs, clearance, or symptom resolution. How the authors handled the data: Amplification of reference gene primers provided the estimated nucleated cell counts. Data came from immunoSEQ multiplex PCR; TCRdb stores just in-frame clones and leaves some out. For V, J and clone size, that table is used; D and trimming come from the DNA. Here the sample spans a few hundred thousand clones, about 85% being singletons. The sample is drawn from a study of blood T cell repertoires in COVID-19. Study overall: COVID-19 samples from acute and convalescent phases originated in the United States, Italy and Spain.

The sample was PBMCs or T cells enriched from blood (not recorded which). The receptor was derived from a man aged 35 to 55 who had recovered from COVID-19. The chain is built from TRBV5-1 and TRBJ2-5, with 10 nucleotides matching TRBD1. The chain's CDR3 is CASSLLDRQGARKETQYF. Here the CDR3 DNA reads TGCGCCAGCAGCTTGTTAGATCGACAGGGGGCAAGAAAAGAGACCCAGTACTTC.